These 6 T cell receptor beta chains originate from one sample sequenced in a study of T cells in localized non-small cell lung cancer. Profiling relied on immunoSEQ multiplex PCR, and the TCRdb table lists in-frame clones only, not all of them. The sample records around 96,000 clones, more than 75% being singletons. Here the sequenced sample was PBMCs, taken before any cancer treatment. These receptors were collected from a woman between 35 and 75 years old with stage II squamous cell lung carcinoma.

This clone was observed a single time. This chain uses TRBV7-9 with TRBJ2-7; TRBD2 might be the D (6 bases). Germline CDR1 SEHNR, CDR2 FQNEAQ (reference sequence). The CDR3 spans 12 residues. V was clipped by 2 bases and J by 6 bases, with 8 bases between them. Here the CDR3 DNA reads TGTGCCAGCAGCTTAAGTAGCGGCGAGCAGTACTTC. This codes for CASSLSSGEQYF.

This clone appeared a few times. V gene TRBV7-6 combines with J gene TRBJ2-5; D is undetermined. Trimming shortened V by 6 bases and J by 4 bases, and 6 bases separated the two germline ends. The length of the CDR3 is 11 residues. Germline V CDR1 and CDR2: SGHVS, FNYEAQ. The CDR3 bases are TGTGCCAGCAGAACCGGAGAGACCCAGTACTTC. It encodes CASRTGETQYF. The whole variable domain, remainder taken from reference TRBV7-6 and TRBJ2-5, is GAGVSQSPRYKVTKRGQDVALRCDPISGHVSLYWYRQALGQGPEFLTYFNYEAQQDKSGLPNDRFSAERPEGSISTLTIQRTEQRDSAMYRCASRTGETQYFGPGTRLLVL.

This clone was detected once. J is TRBJ2-3 and V is TRBV15; the match to TRBD2 covers 9 bases. The CDR3 is made up of 13 amino acids. V lost 5 bases, J lost 5 bases, and 2 bases stayed unmatched. CDR1 and CDR2 (germline): LNHNV, YYDKDF (reference sequence). The CDR3 here is CATSAGGGDTQYF. CDR3 sequence (DNA): TGTGCCACCAGCGCGGGGGGGGGAGATACGCAGTATTTT. The full variable domain, rest sourced from reference TRBV15 and TRBJ2-3, is DAMVIQNPRYQVTQFGKPVTLSCSQTLNHNVMYWYQQKSSQAPKLLFHYYDKDFNNEADTPDNFQSRRPNTSFCFLDIRSPGLGDTAMYLCATSAGGGDTQYFGPGTRLTVL.

This chain joins TRBV6-5 and TRBJ1-1; D might be TRBD1 (6 bases). Trimming removed 2 bases at V and 1 base at J, with 8 bases between. The CDR3 is made up of 14 amino acids. Germline V gene sequence: CDR1 MNHEY, CDR2 SVGAGI. The CDR3 region is CASSYVRGNTEAFF. As DNA, the CDR3 is TGTGCCAGCAGTTACGTCAGGGGGAACACTGAAGCTTTCTTT.

This chain joins TRBV20-1 and TRBJ1-4; D gene unclear. CDR3 length: 10 amino acids. V was clipped by 6 bases and J by 8 bases, with 7 bases between them. Germline CDR1 reads DFQATT; CDR2 reads SNEGSKA (reference sequence). CDR3 nucleotide sequence: TGCAGTGCGCTAGAGGAAAAACTGTTTTTT. Translated, it gives CSALEEKLFF.

V usage is TRBV15 and J usage is TRBJ2-2, with 11 bases aligning to TRBD2. The CDR3 loop spans 15 amino acids. Germline V gene lookup returns CDR1 LNHNV and CDR2 YYDKDF (reference sequence). V shed 3 bases, J shed 8 bases, and the junction held 5 bases outside the gene matches. The CDR3 DNA reads as TGTGCCACCAGCAGGCTTCTAGCGGGAGGTGGGGAGCTGTTTTTT. Its translation: CATSRLLAGGGELFF. Looking up the rest from reference TRBV15 and TRBJ2-2 gives the full variable domain: DAMVIQNPRYQVTQFGKPVTLSCSQTLNHNVMYWYQQKSSQAPKLLFHYYDKDFNNEADTPDNFQSRRPNTSFCFLDIRSPGLGDTAMYLCATSRLLAGGGELFFGEGSRLTVL.